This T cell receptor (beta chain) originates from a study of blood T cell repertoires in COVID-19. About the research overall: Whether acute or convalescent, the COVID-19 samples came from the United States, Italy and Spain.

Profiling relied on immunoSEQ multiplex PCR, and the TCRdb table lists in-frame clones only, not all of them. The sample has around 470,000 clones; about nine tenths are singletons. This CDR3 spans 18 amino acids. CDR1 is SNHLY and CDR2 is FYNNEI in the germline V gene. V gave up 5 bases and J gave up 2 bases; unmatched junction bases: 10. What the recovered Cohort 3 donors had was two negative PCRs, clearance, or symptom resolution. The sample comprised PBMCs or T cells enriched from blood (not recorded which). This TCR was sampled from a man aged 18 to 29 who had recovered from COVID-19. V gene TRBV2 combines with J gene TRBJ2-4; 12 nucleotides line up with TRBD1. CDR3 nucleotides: TGTGCCAGCAGTTCCGGGACAGGGGGCGCGAGATCCAAAAACATTCAGTACTTC. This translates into CASSSGTGGARSKNIQYF.